These 18 T cell receptor beta chains came from one sample sequenced in a study of T-cell memory formation after mild COVID-19. TCRdb re-derived calls from the 5' RACE reads in MiXCR, one entry per CDR3 protein. This sample yields fewer than 350,000 distinct CDR3 sequences, of which more than 15% are seen a single time; around 24% belongs to the top ten. The sequencing input was PBMCs or a T cell subset sorted from them (not recorded which). The receptors shown here come from a man aged 18 to 29 who had mild COVID-19 (a few samples of this study predate the infection). Cell type and time point are not known.

There are a few counts of this clonotype. The chain recombines TRBV4-3 with TRBJ2-1; D is ambiguous. This CDR3 region has 13 residues. Trimming removed 0 bases from V and 9 bases from J, with 9 bases in between. Per germline, CDR1 LGHNA and CDR2 YSLEER. CDR3 DNA: TGCGCCAGCAGCCAAGAGGCATCGAGTGAGCAGTTCTTC. Residues: CASSQEASSEQFF.

This clonotype occurred a few times. CDR3 in DNA: TGTGCCAGCAGCCCAGAAAGTGGGGAGCAGCCCCAGCATTTT. Translated: CASSPESGEQPQHF. The V gene is TRBV7-2, the J gene TRBJ1-5; unclear D gene. The CDR3 has 14 amino acids. Germline V gene data show CDR1 as SGHTA and CDR2 as FQGNSA. V lost 5 bases and J lost 7, with 15 bases in between.

The gene calls are TRBV5-1 and TRBJ2-7, with D possibly TRBD1 on 6 matching bases. Germline V lookup: CDR1 SGHRS, CDR2 YFSETQ. This CDR3 is 14 amino acids long. Trimming left V 3 bases short and J 5 bases short, with 15 bases between. CDR3 sequence: CASSSSHREDEQYF. In DNA form, the CDR3 reads TGCGCCAGCAGCTCGTCACACAGGGAAGACGAGCAGTACTTC.

This clonotype was seen only a few times. The chain uses TRBV28 and TRBJ1-5; D gene unclear. V lost 11 bases to trimming and J lost 0 bases, with 8 bases between them. The length of the CDR3 is 12 residues. The germline CDR1 and CDR2 sequences are MDHEN and SYDVKM. The CDR3 region is CAADNSNQPQHF. CDR3 nucleotides: TGTGCCGCGGATAATAGCAATCAGCCCCAGCATTTT.

This clonotype has more than one count but fewer than ten. CDR3 bases: TGTGCCAGCAGTCACAGGGTCCAAGAGACCCAGTACTTC. This gives the protein CASSHRVQETQYF. The chain has TRBV12-3 or TRBV12-4 and TRBJ2-5, with D perhaps matching TRBD1 (6 bases). This CDR3 is built from 13 residues. Deletions cut 5 bases from V and 1 base from J, with 8 bases between.

In this sample, this clonotype turned up many times. The chain combines TRBV4-1 with TRBJ1-1; D is ambiguous. This CDR3 has 16 residues. Looked up from germline, CDR1 is MGHRA and CDR2 is YSYEKL. Trimming took off 0 bases at V and 8 bases at J, with 19 bases between the two ends. In DNA form, the CDR3 reads TGCGCCAGCAGCCAAGATTCGGGTAACCTCCTCCTCGAAGCTTTCTTT. This translates into CASSQDSGNLLLEAFF.

CDR3: CASSVRAQGLASTEAFF. The CDR3 DNA reads TGTGCCAGCAGCGTAAGGGCCCAGGGGCTAGCTAGCACTGAAGCTTTCTTT. V usage is TRBV9 and J usage is TRBJ1-1; tentatively, D is TRBD1 (6 bases). In germline, CDR1 is SGDLS, CDR2 YYNGEE. The V end was cut by 1 base, the J end by 4 bases, with 20 bases between. This CDR3 contains 17 residues.

CDR3 amino acids: CASSPGPTYEQYV. The DNA for the CDR3 is TGTGCCAGCTCACCGGGACCGACCTACGAGCAGTACGTC. V and J are TRBV18 and TRBJ2-7, with D perhaps assigned TRBD1 or TRBD2 (5 bases each). Germline V gene data show CDR1 as KGHSH and CDR2 as LQKENI. Trimming removed 3 bases at V and 2 bases at J, with 8 bases between. CDR3 length: 13 residues.

The chain joins TRBV4-1 to TRBJ1-1, with D perhaps TRBD1 (6 bases). The V and J ends lost 0 bases and 3 bases respectively, with 20 bases between them. The CDR3 loop spans 18 amino acids. CDR1 MGHRA and CDR2 YSYEKL come from the germline V gene. The CDR3 spells CASSQDQGFVTKDTEAFF. The CDR3 coding sequence is TGCGCCAGCAGCCAAGATCAGGGGTTTGTGACAAAGGACACTGAAGCTTTCTTT.

This chain joins TRBV2 and TRBJ1-1; maybe TRBD1 (5 bases). Germline V gene data show CDR1 as SNHLY and CDR2 as FYNNEI. The CDR3 is 12 residues long. The germline V and J ends were trimmed by 8 bases and 1 base, with 8 bases remaining between them. CDR3: CASGRENTEAFF. CDR3 nucleotides: TGTGCCAGCGGCAGGGAGAACACTGAAGCTTTCTTT.

The V call is TRBV20-1, the J call TRBJ2-7; tentatively, D is TRBD1 (5 bases). This CDR3 region has 13 residues. Looked up from germline, CDR1 is DFQATT and CDR2 is SNEGSKA (reference sequence). With 0 bases removed from V and 3 bases from J, the gap between germline ends came to 9 bases. CDR3 sequence reads: CSARDTQVYEQYV. In DNA form, the CDR3 reads TGCAGTGCTAGAGATACACAGGTCTACGAGCAGTACGTC.

The chain couples TRBV14 to TRBJ1-2; the D is unclear. This CDR3 is built from 13 residues. The V and J ends lost 0 bases and 4 bases respectively, with 6 bases between them. Germline V gene sequence: CDR1 SGHDN, CDR2 FVKESK. CDR3 sequence: CASSQDQVYGYTF. In DNA, the CDR3 is TGTGCCAGCAGCCAAGATCAAGTCTATGGCTACACCTTC.

The J gene is TRBJ2-4, the V gene TRBV19, with D uncertain. V gave up 10 bases and J gave up 1 base, with 17 bases separating them. This CDR3 has 15 amino acids. From germline, CDR1 is LNHDA and CDR2 SQIVND (reference sequence). The CDR3 nucleotides read TGTGCCACCCATGTTTTCGGGCTGGCCAAAAACATTCAGTACTTC. Protein sequence: CATHVFGLAKNIQYF.

Only a few counts were recorded for this clonotype. The V call is TRBV5-1, the J call TRBJ1-3; D unclear. The CDR3 has 16 residues. The ends were cut back, 0 bases at V and 0 bases at J, with 10 bases in the middle. The germline V gene has CDR1 SGHRS and CDR2 YFSETQ. The CDR3 protein is CASSLATDPSGNTIYF. The CDR3 nucleotides are TGCGCCAGCAGCTTGGCCACGGACCCCTCTGGAAACACCATATATTTT.

The chain links TRBV5-6 to TRBJ2-3; 7 positions agree with TRBD2. This CDR3 has 17 amino acids. Germline trimming cut 5 bases from V and 2 bases from J; bases unmatched to any gene: 14. Per germline, CDR1 SGHDT and CDR2 YYEEEE. The CDR3 here is CASSFGDYLGYTDTQYF. CDR3 nucleotides: TGTGCCAGCAGTTTTGGGGACTATTTAGGGTACACAGATACGCAGTATTTT.

This chain joins TRBV11-1 and TRBJ2-1; TRBD2 matches 12 bases. Trimming cost V 7 bases and J 6 bases; bases outside gene matches: 7. Germline CDR1 is SGHAT and CDR2 is FQDESV (reference sequence). The CDR3 length is 15 residues. CDR3 DNA: TGTGCCAGCACTCCGCCTAGCGGGAGGGCCAATGAGCAGTTCTTC. Amino acids: CASTPPSGRANEQFF.

The chain is built from TRBV29-1 and TRBJ2-5; D is undetermined. CDR1 and CDR2 from the germline V gene are SQVTM and ANQGSEA. The CDR3 spans 12 residues. The V and J ends lost 7 bases and 1 base respectively, with 10 bases between them. CDR3 amino acids: CSAAMSQETQYF. CDR3 in DNA: TGCAGCGCTGCCATGTCCCAAGAGACCCAGTACTTC.

This clonotype was observed a handful of times. J is TRBJ2-3 and V is TRBV15; 8 nucleotides match TRBD1. The trim removed 4 bases at V and 1 base at J, leaving 4 bases unmatched. The V gene's germline CDR1 is LNHNV and CDR2 YYDKDF (reference sequence). CDR3 length: 15 amino acids. The CDR3 region is CATSIQGQGTDTQYF. CDR3 nucleotides: TGTGCCACCAGCATCCAGGGACAGGGCACAGATACGCAGTATTTT.